The clone carrying this T cell receptor beta chain showed up just once. This table comes from immunoSEQ multiplex PCR, and its TCRdb copy is limited to in-frame clones, with some not included. Of approximately 90,000 clones in the sample, about 88% were seen once. The sample comes from a study of OX40 agonist ivuxolimab in advanced cancers. This CDR3 is built from 13 residues. Germline CDR1 and CDR2: SQVTM and ANQGSEA. Blood specimens came from baseline, cycle 4 day 1, and cycle 7 day 1. The genes are TRBV29-1 and TRBJ1-1; TRBD1 is a possible D gene (6 bases). This receptor was taken from an adult with an advanced solid tumor such as melanoma, head and neck, liver or kidney cancer. The specimen was CD4+ or CD8+ T cells sorted from blood, collected in a trial of the OX40 agonist ivuxolimab. The chain's CDR3 is CTTAQGRGTEAFF. Here the CDR3 DNA reads TGCACAACTGCACAGGGTAGGGGCACTGAAGCTTTCTTT.